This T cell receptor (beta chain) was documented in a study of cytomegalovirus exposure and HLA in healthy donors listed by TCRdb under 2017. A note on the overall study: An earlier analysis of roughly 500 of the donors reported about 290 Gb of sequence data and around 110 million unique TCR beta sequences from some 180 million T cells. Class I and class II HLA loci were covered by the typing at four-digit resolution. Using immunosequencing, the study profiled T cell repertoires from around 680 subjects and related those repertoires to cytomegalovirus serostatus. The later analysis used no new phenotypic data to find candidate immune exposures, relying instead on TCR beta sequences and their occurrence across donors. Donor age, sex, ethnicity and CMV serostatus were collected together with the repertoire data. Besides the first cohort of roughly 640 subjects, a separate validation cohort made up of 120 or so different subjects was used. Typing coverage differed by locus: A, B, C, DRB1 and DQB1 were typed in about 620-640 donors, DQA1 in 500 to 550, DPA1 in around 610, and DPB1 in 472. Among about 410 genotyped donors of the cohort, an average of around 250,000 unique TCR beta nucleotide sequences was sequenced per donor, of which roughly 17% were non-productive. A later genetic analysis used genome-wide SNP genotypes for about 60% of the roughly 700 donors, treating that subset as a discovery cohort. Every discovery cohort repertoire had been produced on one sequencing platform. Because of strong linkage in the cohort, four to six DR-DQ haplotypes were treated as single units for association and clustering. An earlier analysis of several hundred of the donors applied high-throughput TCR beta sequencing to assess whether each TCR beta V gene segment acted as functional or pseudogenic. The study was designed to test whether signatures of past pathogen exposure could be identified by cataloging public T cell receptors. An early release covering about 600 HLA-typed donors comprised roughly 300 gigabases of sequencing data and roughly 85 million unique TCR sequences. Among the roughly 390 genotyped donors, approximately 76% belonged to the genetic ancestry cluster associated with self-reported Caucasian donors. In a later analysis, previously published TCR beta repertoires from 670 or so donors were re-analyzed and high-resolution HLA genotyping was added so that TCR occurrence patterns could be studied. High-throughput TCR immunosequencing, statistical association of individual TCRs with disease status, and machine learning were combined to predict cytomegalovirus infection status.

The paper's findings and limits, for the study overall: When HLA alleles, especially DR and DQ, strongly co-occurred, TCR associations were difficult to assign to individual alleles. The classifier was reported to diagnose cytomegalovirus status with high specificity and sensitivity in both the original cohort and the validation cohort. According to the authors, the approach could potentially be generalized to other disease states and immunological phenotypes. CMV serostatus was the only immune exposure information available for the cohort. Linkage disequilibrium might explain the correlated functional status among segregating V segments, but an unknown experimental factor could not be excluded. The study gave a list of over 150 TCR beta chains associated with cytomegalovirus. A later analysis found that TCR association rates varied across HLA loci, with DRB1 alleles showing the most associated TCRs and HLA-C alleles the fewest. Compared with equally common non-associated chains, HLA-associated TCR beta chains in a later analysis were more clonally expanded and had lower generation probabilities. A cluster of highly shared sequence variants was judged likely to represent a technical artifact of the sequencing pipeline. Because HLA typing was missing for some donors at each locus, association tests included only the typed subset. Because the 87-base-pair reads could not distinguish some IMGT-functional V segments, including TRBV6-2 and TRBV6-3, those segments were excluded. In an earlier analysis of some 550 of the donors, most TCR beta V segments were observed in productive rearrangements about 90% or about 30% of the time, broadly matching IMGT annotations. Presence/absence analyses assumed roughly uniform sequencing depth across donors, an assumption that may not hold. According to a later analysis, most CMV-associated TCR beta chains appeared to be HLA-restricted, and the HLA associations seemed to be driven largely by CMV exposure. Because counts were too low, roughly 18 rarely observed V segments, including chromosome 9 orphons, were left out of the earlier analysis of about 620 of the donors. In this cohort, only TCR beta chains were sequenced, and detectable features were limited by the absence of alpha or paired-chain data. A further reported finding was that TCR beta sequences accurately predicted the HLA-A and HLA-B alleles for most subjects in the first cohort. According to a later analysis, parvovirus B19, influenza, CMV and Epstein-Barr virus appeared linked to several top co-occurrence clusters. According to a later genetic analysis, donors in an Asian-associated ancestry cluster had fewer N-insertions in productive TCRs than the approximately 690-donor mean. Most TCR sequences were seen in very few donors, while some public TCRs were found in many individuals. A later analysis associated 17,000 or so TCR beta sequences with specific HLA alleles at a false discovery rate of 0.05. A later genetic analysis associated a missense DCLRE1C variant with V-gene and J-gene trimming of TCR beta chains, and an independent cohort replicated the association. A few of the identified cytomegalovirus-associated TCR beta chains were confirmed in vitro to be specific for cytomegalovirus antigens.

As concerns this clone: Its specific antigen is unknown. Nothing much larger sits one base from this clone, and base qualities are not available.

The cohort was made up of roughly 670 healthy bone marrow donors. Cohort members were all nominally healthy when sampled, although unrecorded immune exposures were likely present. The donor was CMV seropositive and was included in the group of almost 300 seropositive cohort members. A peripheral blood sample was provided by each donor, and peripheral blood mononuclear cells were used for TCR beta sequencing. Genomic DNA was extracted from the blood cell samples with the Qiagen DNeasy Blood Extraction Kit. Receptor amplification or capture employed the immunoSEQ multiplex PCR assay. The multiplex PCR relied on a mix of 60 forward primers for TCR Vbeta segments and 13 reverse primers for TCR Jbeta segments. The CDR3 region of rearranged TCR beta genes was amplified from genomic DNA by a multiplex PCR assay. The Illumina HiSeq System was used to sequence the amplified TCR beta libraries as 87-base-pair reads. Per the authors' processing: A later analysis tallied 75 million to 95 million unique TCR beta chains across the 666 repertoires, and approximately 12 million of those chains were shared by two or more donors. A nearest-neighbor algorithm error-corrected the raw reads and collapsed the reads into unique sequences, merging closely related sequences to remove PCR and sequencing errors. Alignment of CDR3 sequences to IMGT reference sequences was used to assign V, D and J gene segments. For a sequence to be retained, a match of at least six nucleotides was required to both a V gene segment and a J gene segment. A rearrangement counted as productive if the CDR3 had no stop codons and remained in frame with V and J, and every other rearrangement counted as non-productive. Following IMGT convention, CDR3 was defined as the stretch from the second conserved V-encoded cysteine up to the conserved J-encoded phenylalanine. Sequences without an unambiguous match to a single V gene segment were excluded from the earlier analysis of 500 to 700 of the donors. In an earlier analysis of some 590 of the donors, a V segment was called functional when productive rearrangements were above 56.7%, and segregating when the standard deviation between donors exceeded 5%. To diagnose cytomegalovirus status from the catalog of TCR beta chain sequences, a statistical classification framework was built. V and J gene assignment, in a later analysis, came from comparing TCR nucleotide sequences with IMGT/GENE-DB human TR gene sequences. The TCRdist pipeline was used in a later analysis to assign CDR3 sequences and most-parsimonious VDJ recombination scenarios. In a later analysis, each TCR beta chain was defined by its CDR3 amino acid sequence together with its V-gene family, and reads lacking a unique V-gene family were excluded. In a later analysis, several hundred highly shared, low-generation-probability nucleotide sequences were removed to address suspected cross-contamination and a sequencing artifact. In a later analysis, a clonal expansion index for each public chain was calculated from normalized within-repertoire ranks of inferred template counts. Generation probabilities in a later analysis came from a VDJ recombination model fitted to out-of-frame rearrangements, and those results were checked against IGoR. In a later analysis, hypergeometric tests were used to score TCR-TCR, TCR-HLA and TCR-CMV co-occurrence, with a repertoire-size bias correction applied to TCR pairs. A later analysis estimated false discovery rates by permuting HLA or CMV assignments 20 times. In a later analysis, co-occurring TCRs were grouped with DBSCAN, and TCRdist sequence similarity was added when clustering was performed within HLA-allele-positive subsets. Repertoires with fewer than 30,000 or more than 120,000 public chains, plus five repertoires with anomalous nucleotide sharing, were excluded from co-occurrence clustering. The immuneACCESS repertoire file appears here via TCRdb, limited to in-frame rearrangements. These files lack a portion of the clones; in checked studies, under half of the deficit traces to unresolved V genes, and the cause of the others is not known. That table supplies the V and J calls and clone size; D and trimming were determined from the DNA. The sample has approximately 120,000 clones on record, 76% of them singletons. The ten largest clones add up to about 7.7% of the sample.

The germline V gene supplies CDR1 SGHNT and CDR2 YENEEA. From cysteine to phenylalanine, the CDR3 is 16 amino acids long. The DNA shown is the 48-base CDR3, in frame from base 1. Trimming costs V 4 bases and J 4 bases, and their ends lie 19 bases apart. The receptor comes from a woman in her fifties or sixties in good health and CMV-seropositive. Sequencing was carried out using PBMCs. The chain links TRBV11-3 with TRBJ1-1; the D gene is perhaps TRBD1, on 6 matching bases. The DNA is TGTGCCAGCAGCTGGAATACGACAGGCATGACCACTGAAGCTTTCTTT. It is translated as CASSWNTTGMTTEAFF.